Here is one TCR beta chain with its context. CDR3 length: 13 residues. Trimming at V came to 7 bases and at J to 4 bases, leaving 4 bases not matched to a gene. Germline CDR1 reads LNHDA; CDR2 reads SQIVND (reference sequence). The sample originates from a study of T cells after yellow fever vaccination. MiXCR, applied by TCRdb to the 5' RACE reads, yields one record per CDR3 protein. This sample has hundreds of thousands of distinct CDR3 sequences, with about 14% found just once. The receptor was derived from a man aged 25-45 years who received the YFV17D yellow fever vaccine. The starting material was PBMCs, obtained on the day of the yellow fever booster vaccination. V gene TRBV19 combines with J gene TRBJ1-3, with 7 bases fitting TRBD1. DNA for the CDR3: TGTGCCAGTAAGGGGACAGTCGGAAACACCATATATTTT. Amino acids: CASKGTVGNTIYF.